The present T cell receptor (delta chain) was sequenced within a study of gamma-delta T cells after stem cell transplantation. TCRdb re-analyzed the RT-PCR reads via CATT. Among approximately 1,300 delta-chain clones listed, over 2.5% were seen once. Only a few counts were recorded for this clone. With a far larger clone one base away, a read error is the likely cause. The sample carries other DNA sequences with the same CDR3. Germline V gene lookup returns CDR1 GEAIGNYY and CDR2 EKD. The CDR3 extends over 16 amino acids. The ends were cut back, 1 base at V and 8 bases at J, with 22 bases in the middle.

This sequence originates from a human donor. It is not recorded whose cells these are; they may come from a transplant donor. The chain has TRDV2 and TRDJ1; a weak D match, TRDD3 (5 bases). Sequencing was performed on gamma-delta T cells. The CDR3, as DNA: TGTGCCTGTGACACAATTTCTAACGGCTACTGGAAGAAACTCATCTTT. This translates into CACDTISNGYWKKLIF.